The clone carrying this T cell receptor (beta chain) was counted a few times. Its target is unknown. V lost 4 bases and J lost 4, with 11 bases in between. The CDR3 loop spans 13 amino acids. Germline values: CDR1 SGHKS, CDR2 YYEKEE (reference sequence). This record belongs to a study of T-cell memory formation after mild COVID-19. Study-level points and caveats: The main location of contracting CD4+ clones was CM and EM, and that of contracting CD8+ clones was EMRA. Second-wave clones reaching peak frequency on day 37 lacked confirmed SARS-CoV-2 specificity.

5'RACE with constant-segment primers yielded barcoded, UMI-tagged TCR alpha and TCR beta cDNA libraries. TCRdb re-called the 5' RACE reads with MiXCR, one entry per CDR3 protein. The repertoire holds 450,000 to 650,000 distinct CDR3 sequences, with about a fifth as singletons. The TCR originated in an adult woman who had mild COVID-19 (a few samples of this study predate the infection). Cell type and time point are not known. The chain has TRBV5-5 and TRBJ1-1; D uncertain. The sample was PBMCs or a T cell subset sorted from them (not recorded which). This CDR3 is CASSSEILTEAFF. The CDR3 DNA follows: TGTGCCAGCAGCAGCGAGATACTCACTGAAGCTTTCTTT.